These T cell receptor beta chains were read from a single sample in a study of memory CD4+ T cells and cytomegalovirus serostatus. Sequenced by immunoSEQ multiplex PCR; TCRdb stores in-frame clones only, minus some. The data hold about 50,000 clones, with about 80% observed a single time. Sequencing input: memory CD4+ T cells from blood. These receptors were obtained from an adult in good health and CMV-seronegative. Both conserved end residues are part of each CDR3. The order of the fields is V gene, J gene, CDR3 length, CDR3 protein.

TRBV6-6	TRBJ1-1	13	CASSSDRGGEAFF
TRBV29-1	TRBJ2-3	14	CSVEPGGALDTQYF
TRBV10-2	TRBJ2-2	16	CASRTSGGANTGELFF
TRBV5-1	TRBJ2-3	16	CASSLVRLSHTDTQYF
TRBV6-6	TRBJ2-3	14	CASRSPGGQDTQYF
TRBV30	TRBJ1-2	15	CAWIGRAARGYGYTF
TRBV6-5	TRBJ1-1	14	CASSLMGSDTEAFF
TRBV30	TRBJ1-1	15	CAWRPVGRLNTEAFF
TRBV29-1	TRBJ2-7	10	CSVNSYEQYF
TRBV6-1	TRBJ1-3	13	CASSALIRNTIYF
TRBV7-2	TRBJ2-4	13	CASSLAGSNIQYF
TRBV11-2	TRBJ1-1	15	CASRGFGVLYTEAFF
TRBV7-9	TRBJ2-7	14	CASSLAGRDYEQYF
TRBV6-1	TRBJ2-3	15	CASSESGTRADTQYF
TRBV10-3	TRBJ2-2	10	CAIGTGELFF
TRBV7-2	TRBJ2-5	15	CASSLVAQGWETQYF
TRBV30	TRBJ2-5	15	CAWSGSGALRETQYF
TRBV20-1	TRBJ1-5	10	CSAAFGPQHF
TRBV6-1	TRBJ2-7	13	CASSRTGQHEQYF
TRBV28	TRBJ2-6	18	CASSFAGRVTSGANVLTF
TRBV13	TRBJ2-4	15	CASSLGSALADIQYF
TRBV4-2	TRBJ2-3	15	CASSSSGQGVDTQYF
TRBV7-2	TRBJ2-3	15	CASSPTSGYTDTQYF
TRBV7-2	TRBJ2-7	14	CASTRRSAAEEQYF
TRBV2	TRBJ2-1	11	CASQQHNEQFF
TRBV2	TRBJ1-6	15	CASSTSGSYNSPLHF
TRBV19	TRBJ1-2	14	CASRRTGPDYGYTF
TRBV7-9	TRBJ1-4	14	CASSPRTGGEKLFF
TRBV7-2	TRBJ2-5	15	CASSKTGGRQETQYF